This T cell receptor beta chain was identified in a study of STAT5B mutations in CD4+ large granular lymphocyte leukemia. Concerning this clone: The antigen is not known.

Overall study results and limits: Patient CD4-sorted repertoires looked more clonal than healthy CD4+ repertoires, even without putative leukemic clones.

This CDR3 has 15 residues. The germline gives CDR1 MDHEN, CDR2 SYDVKM. V dropped 7 bases and J dropped 2 bases, with 17 bases sitting between them. Per the study methods: The detection floor for productive clonotype frequency was 2.59 x 10-5. Assay used: immunoSEQ multiplex PCR; TCRdb lists only in-frame clones, some missing. D and trimming come from the DNA, and the V and J calls and clone size come from that table. The table records roughly 40,000 clones, 80% to 90% of them present only once. This chain connects TRBV28 to TRBJ1-1; D is ambiguous. Sequencing was done on a sample of CD4+ T cells from blood buffy coats. The TCR originated in a human donor in good health. The CDR3 nucleotides are TGTGCCAGCACCCGCCCGGCAGGTCGAAACACTGAAGCTTTCTTT. Its protein product is CASTRPAGRNTEAFF. Drawing the rest from reference TRBV28 and TRBJ1-1, the complete variable domain is DVKVTQSSRYLVKRTGEKVFLECVQDMDHENMFWYRQDPGLGLRLIYFSYDVKMKEKGDIPEGYSVSREKKERFSLILESASTNQTSMYLCASTRPAGRNTEAFFGQGTRLTVV.